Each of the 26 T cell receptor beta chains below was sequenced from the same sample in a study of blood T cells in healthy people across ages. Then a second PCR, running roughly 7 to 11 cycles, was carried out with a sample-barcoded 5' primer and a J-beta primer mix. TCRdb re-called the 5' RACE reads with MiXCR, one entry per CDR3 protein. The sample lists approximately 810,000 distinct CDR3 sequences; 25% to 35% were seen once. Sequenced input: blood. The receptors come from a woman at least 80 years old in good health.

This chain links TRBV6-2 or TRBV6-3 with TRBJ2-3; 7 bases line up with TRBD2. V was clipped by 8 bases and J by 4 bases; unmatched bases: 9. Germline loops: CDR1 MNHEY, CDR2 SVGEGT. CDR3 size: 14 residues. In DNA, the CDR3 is TGTGCCAGCGGTGTCAGGACTAGTCCAGATACGCAGTATTTT. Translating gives CASGVRTSPDTQYF.

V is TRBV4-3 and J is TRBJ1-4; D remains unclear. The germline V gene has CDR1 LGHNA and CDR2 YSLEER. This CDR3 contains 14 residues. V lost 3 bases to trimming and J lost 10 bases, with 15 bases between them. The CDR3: CASSQGSDMGKLFF. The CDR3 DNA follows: TGCGCCAGCAGCCAGGGATCAGATATGGGAAAACTGTTTTTT.

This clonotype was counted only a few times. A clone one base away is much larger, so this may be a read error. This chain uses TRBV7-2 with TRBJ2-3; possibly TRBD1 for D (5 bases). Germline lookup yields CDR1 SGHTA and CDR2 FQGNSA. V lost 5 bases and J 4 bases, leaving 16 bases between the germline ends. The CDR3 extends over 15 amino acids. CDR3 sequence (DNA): TGTGCCAGCAGCCGCAGGGTATCGAGCGCAGATACGCAGTATTTT. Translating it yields CASSRRVSSADTQYF.

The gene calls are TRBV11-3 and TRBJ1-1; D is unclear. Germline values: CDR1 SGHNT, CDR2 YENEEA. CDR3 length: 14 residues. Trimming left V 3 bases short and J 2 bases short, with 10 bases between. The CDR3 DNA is TGTGCCAGCAGCTTTGCCGGCAGTAACACTGAAGCTTTCTTT. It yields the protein CASSFAGSNTEAFF.

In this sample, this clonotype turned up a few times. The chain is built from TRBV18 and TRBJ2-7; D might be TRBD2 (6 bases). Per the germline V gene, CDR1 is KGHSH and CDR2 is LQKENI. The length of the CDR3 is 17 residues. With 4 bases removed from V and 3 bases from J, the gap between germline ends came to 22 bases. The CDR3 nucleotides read TGTGCCAGCTCACTTACCGGGAGAACACTTGGGGTCTACGAGCAGTACTTC. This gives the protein CASSLTGRTLGVYEQYF. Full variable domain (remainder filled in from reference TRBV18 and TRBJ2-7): NAGVMQNPRHLVRRRGQEARLRCSPMKGHSHVYWYRQLPEEGLKFMVYLQKENIIDESGMPKERFSAEFPKEGPSILRIQQVVRGDSAAYFCASSLTGRTLGVYEQYFGPGTRLTVT.

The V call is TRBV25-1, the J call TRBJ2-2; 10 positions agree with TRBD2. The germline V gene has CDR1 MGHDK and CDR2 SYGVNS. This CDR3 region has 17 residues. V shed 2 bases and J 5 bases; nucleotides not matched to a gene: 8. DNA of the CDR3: TGTGCCAGCAGTGAACCGAGCGGGGGGGCGCGGACCGGGGAGCTGTTTTTT. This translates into CASSEPSGGARTGELFF.

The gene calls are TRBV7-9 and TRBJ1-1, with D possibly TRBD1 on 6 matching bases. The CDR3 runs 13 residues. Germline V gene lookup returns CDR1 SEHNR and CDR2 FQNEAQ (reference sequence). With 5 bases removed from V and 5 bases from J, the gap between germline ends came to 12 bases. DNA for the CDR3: TGTGCCAGCAGCCCGCAGGGGTGGACTGAAGCTTTCTTT. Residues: CASSPQGWTEAFF.

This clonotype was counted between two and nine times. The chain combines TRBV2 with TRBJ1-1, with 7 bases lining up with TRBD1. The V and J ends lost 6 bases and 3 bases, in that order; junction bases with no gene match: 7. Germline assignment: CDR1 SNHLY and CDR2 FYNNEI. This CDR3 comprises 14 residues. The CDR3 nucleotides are TGTGCCAGCAGGGACCTGACAGGGTACACTGAAGCTTTCTTT. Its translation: CASRDLTGYTEAFF.

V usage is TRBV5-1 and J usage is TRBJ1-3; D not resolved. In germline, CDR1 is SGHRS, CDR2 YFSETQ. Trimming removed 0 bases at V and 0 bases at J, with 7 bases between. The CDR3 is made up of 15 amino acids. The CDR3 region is CASSLAMSSGNTIYF. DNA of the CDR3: TGCGCCAGCAGCTTGGCTATGAGCTCTGGAAACACCATATATTTT. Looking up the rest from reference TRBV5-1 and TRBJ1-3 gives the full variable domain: KAGVTQTPRYLIKTRGQQVTLSCSPISGHRSVSWYQQTPGQGLQFLFEYFSETQRNKGNFPGRFSGRQFSNSRSEMNVSTLELGDSALYLCASSLAMSSGNTIYFGEGSWLTVV.

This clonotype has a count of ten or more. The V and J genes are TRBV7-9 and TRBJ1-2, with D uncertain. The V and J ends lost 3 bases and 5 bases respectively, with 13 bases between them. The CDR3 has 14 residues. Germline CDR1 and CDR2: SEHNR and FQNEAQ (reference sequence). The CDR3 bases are TGTGCCAGCAGCTTCGATGGCGGAGATTATGGCTACACCTTC. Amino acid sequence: CASSFDGGDYGYTF.

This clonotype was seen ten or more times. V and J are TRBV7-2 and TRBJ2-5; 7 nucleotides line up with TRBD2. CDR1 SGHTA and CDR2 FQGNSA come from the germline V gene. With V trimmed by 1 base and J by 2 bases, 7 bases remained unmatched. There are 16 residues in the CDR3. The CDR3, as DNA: TGTGCCAGCAGCTTAGGGTTAGCGGGTACACAAGAGACCCAGTACTTC. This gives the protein CASSLGLAGTQETQYF.

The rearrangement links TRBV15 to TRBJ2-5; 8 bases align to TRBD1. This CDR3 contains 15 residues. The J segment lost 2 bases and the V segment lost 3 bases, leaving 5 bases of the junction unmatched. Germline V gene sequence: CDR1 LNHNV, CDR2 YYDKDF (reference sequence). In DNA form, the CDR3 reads TGTGCCACCAGCAGGGGAGGACAGGGACAAGAGACCCAGTACTTC. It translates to CATSRGGQGQETQYF.

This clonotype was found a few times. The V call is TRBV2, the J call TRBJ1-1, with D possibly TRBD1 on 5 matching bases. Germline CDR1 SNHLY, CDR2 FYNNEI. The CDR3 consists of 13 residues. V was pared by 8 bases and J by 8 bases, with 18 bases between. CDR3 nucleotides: TGTGCCAGCGGGACTGGGGGACCGAGAGAAGCTTTCTTT. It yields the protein CASGTGGPREAFF.

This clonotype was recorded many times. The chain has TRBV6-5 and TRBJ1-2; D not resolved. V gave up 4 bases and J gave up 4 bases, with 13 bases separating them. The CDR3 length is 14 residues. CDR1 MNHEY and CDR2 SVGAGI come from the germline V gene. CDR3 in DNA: TGTGCCAGCAGTTCTGCCGCGCTCAGCTATGGCTACACCTTC. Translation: CASSSAALSYGYTF.

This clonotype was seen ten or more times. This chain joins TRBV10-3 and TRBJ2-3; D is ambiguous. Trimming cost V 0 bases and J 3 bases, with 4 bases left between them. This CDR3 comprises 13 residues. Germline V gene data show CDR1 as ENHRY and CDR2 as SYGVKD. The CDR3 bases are TGTGCCATCAGTGAGTCGGGAACAGATACGCAGTATTTT. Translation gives CAISESGTDTQYF.

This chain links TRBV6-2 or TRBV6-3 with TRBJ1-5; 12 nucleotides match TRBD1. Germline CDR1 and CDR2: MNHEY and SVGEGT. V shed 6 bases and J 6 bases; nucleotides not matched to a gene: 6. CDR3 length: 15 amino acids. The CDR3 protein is CASRPGTGGSQPQHF. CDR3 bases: TGTGCCAGCAGACCCGGGACAGGGGGCAGTCAGCCCCAGCATTTT.

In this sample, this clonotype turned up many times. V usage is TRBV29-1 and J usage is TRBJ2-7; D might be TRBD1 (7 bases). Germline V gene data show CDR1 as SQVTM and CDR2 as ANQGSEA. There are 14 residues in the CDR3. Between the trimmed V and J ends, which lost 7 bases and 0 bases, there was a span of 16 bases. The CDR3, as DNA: TGCAGCGCCCGACAGGGAGGAGGCTCCTACGAGCAGTACTTC. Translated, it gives CSARQGGGSYEQYF.

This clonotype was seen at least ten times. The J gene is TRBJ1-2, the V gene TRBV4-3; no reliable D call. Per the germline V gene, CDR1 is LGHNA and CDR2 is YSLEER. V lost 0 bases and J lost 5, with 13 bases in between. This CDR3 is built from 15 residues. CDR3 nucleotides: TGCGCCAGCAGCCAAGATCTCAACGGGCTGTATGGCTACACCTTC. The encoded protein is CASSQDLNGLYGYTF.

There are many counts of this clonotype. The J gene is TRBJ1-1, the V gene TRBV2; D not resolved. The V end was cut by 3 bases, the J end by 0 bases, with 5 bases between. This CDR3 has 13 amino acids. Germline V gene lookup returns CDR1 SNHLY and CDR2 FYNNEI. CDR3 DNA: TGTGCCAGCAGTGATCAGGTGAACACTGAAGCTTTCTTT. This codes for CASSDQVNTEAFF.

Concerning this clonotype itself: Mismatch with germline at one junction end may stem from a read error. CDR3 coding DNA: TGTGCCAGCAGCTTAGGACCTCACCAAGAGACCCAGTACTTT. Translating it yields CASSLGPHQETQYF. V is TRBV13 and J is TRBJ2-5; D is unresolved. CDR3 length equals 14 residues. Germline CDR1 reads PRHDT; CDR2 reads FYEKMQ (reference sequence). Looking up the rest from reference TRBV13 and TRBJ2-5 gives the full variable domain: AAGVIQSPRHLIKEKRETATLKCYPIPRHDTVYWYQQGPGQDPQFLISFYEKMQSDKGSIPDRFSAQQFSDYHSELNMSSLELGDSALYFCASSLGPHQETQYFGPGTRLLVL.

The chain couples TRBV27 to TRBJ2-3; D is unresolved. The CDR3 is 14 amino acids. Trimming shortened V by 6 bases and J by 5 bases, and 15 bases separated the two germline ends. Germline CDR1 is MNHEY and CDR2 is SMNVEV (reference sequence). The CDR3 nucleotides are TGTGCCAGCAGAGCCCTCAGTCGTGTAGATACGCAGTATTTT. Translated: CASRALSRVDTQYF.

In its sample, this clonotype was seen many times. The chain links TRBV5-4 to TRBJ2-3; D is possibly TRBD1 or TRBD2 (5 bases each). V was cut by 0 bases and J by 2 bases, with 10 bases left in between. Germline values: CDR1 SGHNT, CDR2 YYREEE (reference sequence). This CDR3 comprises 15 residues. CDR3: CASSLAAGTTDTQYF. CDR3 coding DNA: TGTGCCAGCAGCTTGGCTGCAGGGACCACAGATACGCAGTATTTT. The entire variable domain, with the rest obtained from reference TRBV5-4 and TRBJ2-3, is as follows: ETGVTQSPTHLIKTRGQQVTLRCSSQSGHNTVSWYQQALGQGPQFIFQYYREEENGRGNFPPRFSGLQFPNYSSELNVNALELDDSALYLCASSLAAGTTDTQYFGPGTRLTVL.

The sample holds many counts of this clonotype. The CDR3 here is CASSLGGGLAGRPQYF. The CDR3 nucleotides are TGTGCCAGCAGTTTAGGAGGGGGTCTAGCGGGGCGCCCGCAGTACTTC. The chain uses TRBV12-3 or TRBV12-4 and TRBJ2-7; 9 bases map to TRBD2. Trimming took 1 base from V and 9 from J; bases not matched to a gene: 13. The length of the CDR3 is 16 residues.

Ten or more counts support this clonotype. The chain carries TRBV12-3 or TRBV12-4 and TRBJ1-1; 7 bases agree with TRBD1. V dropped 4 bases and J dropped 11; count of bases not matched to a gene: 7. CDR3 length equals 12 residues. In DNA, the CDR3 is TGTGCCAGCAGTTCCCCTGGGACAGTCGCTTTCTTT. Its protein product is CASSSPGTVAFF.

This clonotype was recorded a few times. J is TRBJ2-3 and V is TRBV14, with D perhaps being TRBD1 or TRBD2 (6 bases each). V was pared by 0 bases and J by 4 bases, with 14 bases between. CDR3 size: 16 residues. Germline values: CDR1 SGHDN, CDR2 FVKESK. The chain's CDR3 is CASSQDFGGLADTQYF. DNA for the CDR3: TGTGCCAGCAGCCAAGATTTTGGGGGGCTGGCAGATACGCAGTATTTT. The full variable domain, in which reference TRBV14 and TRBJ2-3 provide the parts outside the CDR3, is EAGVTQFPSHSVIEKGQTVTLRCDPISGHDNLYWYRRVMGKEIKFLLHFVKESKQDESGMPNNRFLAERTGGTYSTLKVQPAELEDSGVYFCASSQDFGGLADTQYFGPGTRLTVL.

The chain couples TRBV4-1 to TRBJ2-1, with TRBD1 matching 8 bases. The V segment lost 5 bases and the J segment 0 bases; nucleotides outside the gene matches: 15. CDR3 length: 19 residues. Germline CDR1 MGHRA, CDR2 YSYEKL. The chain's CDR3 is CASSFQTGARKNSYNEQFF. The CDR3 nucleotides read TGCGCCAGCAGCTTCCAGACAGGGGCCCGCAAAAACTCCTACAATGAGCAGTTCTTC.